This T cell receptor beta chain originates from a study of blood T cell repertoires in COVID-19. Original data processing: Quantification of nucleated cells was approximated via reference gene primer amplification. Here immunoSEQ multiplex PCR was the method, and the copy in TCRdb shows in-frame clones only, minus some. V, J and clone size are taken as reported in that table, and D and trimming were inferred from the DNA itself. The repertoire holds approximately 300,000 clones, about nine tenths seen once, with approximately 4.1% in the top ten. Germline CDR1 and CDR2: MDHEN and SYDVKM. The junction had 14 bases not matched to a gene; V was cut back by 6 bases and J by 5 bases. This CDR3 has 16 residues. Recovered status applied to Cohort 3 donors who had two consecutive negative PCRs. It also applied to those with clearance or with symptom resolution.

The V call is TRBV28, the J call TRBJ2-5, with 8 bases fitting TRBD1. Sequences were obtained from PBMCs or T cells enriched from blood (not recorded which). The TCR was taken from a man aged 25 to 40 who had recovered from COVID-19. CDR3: CASRPQGEVVRETQYF. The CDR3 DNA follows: TGTGCCAGCAGGCCACAGGGGGAAGTTGTCCGGGAGACCCAGTACTTC.